Listed below are T cell receptor beta chains from one sample, sequenced in a study of CD8 T cells in Susac syndrome. In TCRdb, the immunoSEQ multiplex PCR reads were re-called with MiXCR into one record per CDR3 protein. The sample yields around 130,000 distinct CDR3 sequences, nearly 95% seen once. The sequenced material came from CD4+ T cells from PBMCs. All receptors derive from a human donor in good health. The CDR3 runs from the conserved cysteine through the conserved F or W. The D gene is left open where the match is weak. Clone size appears in some rows only: once, few, many, or a class for an expanded clone.

clone size: -; J gene: TRBJ1-5; V gene: TRBV7-2; D gene: -; CDR3 protein: CASSTGGNQPQHF; CDR3 DNA: TGTGCCAGCAGCACCGGAGGCAATCAGCCCCAGCATTTT
clone size: -; J gene: TRBJ1-2; V gene: TRBV29-1; D gene: -; CDR3 protein: CSVGTPGARNAYGYTF; CDR3 DNA: TGCAGCGTTGGTACCCCCGGGGCGCGGAATGCCTATGGCTACACCTTC
clone size: -; J gene: TRBJ1-1; V gene: TRBV6-6; D gene: -; CDR3 protein: CASSIQASTEAFF; CDR3 DNA: TGTGCCAGCAGCATACAGGCCAGCACTGAAGCTTTCTTT
clone size: -; J gene: TRBJ2-7; V gene: TRBV28; D gene: -; CDR3 protein: CASIGRRRDEQYF; CDR3 DNA: TGTGCCAGCATCGGCAGGAGGCGCGACGAGCAGTACTTC
clone size: -; J gene: TRBJ2-3; V gene: TRBV12-3/TRBV12-4; D gene: TRBD2; CDR3 protein: CAGAPSGAHLRTDTQYF; CDR3 DNA: TGTGCCGGCGCCCCTAGCGGGGCTCACTTACGCACAGATACGCAGTATTTT
clone size: -; J gene: TRBJ1-2; V gene: TRBV2; D gene: TRBD1; CDR3 protein: CASSAPQGGTDGYTF; CDR3 DNA: TGTGCCAGCAGTGCTCCCCAGGGGGGGACGGATGGCTACACCTTC
clone size: -; J gene: TRBJ2-6; V gene: TRBV7-8; D gene: -; CDR3 protein: CASSLVLTGTSGANVLTF; CDR3 DNA: TGTGCCAGCAGCTTAGTTCTGACAGGGACTTCTGGGGCCAACGTCCTGACTTTC
clone size: -; J gene: TRBJ1-5; V gene: TRBV28; D gene: -; CDR3 protein: CASSLRGGGGNQPQHF; CDR3 DNA: TGTGCCAGCAGTCTTCGTGGGGGAGGCGGCAATCAGCCCCAGCATTTT
clone size: -; J gene: TRBJ2-1; V gene: TRBV4-1; D gene: TRBD1; CDR3 protein: CASSQTGTGGWRDEQFF; CDR3 DNA: TGCGCCAGCAGCCAGACCGGGACAGGGGGTTGGAGGGATGAGCAGTTCTTC
clone size: once; J gene: TRBJ2-2; V gene: TRBV3-1; D gene: TRBD1; CDR3 protein: CASSQHGTGTGELFF; CDR3 DNA: TGTGCCAGCAGCCAGCATGGGACAGGGACCGGGGAGCTGTTTTTT
clone size: -; J gene: TRBJ1-3; V gene: TRBV19; D gene: -; CDR3 protein: CASSVTEDSGNTIYF; CDR3 DNA: TGTGCCAGTAGTGTGACCGAGGATTCTGGAAACACCATATATTTT
clone size: -; J gene: TRBJ2-1; V gene: TRBV7-2; D gene: -; CDR3 protein: CASTRDLARGEQFF; CDR3 DNA: TGTGCCAGCACCCGGGACTTGGCTCGAGGTGAGCAGTTCTTC
clone size: -; J gene: TRBJ2-7; V gene: TRBV18; D gene: TRBD2; CDR3 protein: CASSPPWTSGMSEQYF; CDR3 DNA: TGTGCCAGCTCACCACCGTGGACTAGCGGGATGAGCGAGCAGTACTTC
clone size: -; J gene: TRBJ2-7; V gene: TRBV6-2/TRBV6-3; D gene: -; CDR3 protein: CASRPAAGLREQYF; CDR3 DNA: TGTGCCAGCAGGCCAGCGGCAGGACTACGGGAGCAGTACTTC
clone size: once; J gene: TRBJ1-5; V gene: TRBV16; D gene: TRBD1; CDR3 protein: CASSPPGGPNQPQHF; CDR3 DNA: TGTGCCAGCAGCCCCCCAGGGGGCCCGAATCAGCCCCAGCATTTT
clone size: -; J gene: TRBJ2-3; V gene: TRBV5-1; D gene: -; CDR3 protein: CASSEGRGSTDTQYF; CDR3 DNA: TGCGCCAGCAGCGAGGGTCGAGGGAGCACAGATACGCAGTATTTT
clone size: -; J gene: TRBJ2-7; V gene: TRBV18; D gene: -; CDR3 protein: CASSPGSQLGEQYF; CDR3 DNA: TGTGCCAGCTCACCAGGATCTCAGCTGGGGGAGCAGTACTTC
clone size: few; J gene: TRBJ1-1; V gene: TRBV28; D gene: -; CDR3 protein: CASSPRGTEAFF; CDR3 DNA: TGTGCCAGCAGCCCCCGTGGGACTGAAGCTTTCTTT
clone size: -; J gene: TRBJ2-1; V gene: TRBV7-2; D gene: TRBD2; CDR3 protein: CASSLVVSGLYNEQFF; CDR3 DNA: TGTGCCAGCAGCTTAGTGGTTAGCGGGCTGTACAATGAGCAGTTCTTC
clone size: once; J gene: TRBJ2-7; V gene: TRBV20-1; D gene: TRBD1; CDR3 protein: CSEPSGQAGAEQYF; CDR3 DNA: TGCAGCGAGCCATCGGGACAGGCAGGGGCCGAGCAGTACTTC
clone size: -; J gene: TRBJ1-2; V gene: TRBV30; D gene: -; CDR3 protein: CAWSRLKALTF; CDR3 DNA: TGTGCCTGGAGTCGCTTAAAGGCCCTCACCTTC
clone size: -; J gene: TRBJ2-6; V gene: TRBV9; D gene: -; CDR3 protein: CASMRGRWTNSGANVLTF; CDR3 DNA: TGTGCCAGCATGAGAGGACGGTGGACAAACTCTGGGGCCAACGTCCTGACTTTC
clone size: once; J gene: TRBJ2-5; V gene: TRBV20-1; D gene: -; CDR3 protein: CSARDPGSETQYF; CDR3 DNA: TGCAGTGCTAGAGACCCAGGTTCTGAGACCCAGTACTTC
clone size: -; J gene: TRBJ2-1; V gene: TRBV30; D gene: -; CDR3 protein: CAWSQGSAYNEQFF; CDR3 DNA: TGTGCCTGGAGTCAGGGAAGTGCGTACAATGAGCAGTTCTTC
clone size: -; J gene: TRBJ2-2; V gene: TRBV4-2; D gene: TRBD2; CDR3 protein: CASSPYTSVSTGELFF; CDR3 DNA: TGTGCCAGCAGCCCCTACACTAGCGTTAGTACCGGGGAGCTGTTTTTT
clone size: -; J gene: TRBJ2-7; V gene: TRBV15; D gene: TRBD1; CDR3 protein: CATSRLQGAYEQYF; CDR3 DNA: TGTGCCACCAGCAGGTTACAGGGGGCCTACGAGCAGTACTTC
clone size: -; J gene: TRBJ2-5; V gene: TRBV19; D gene: TRBD2; CDR3 protein: CASAAGQTQYF; CDR3 DNA: TGTGCCAGCGCAGCGGGGCAGACCCAGTACTTC
clone size: -; J gene: TRBJ2-3; V gene: TRBV4-1; D gene: TRBD1; CDR3 protein: CASSLTGGPSDTQYF; CDR3 DNA: TGCGCCAGCAGCCTGACAGGGGGCCCTTCGGATACGCAGTATTTT
clone size: once; J gene: TRBJ2-5; V gene: TRBV7-2; D gene: -; CDR3 protein: CASTQDRGQETQYF; CDR3 DNA: TGTGCCAGCACCCAGGACAGAGGCCAAGAGACCCAGTACTTC
clone size: -; J gene: TRBJ2-7; V gene: TRBV10-3; D gene: -; CDR3 protein: CAISRGTDSYEQYF; CDR3 DNA: TGTGCCATCAGCCGCGGGACAGACTCCTACGAGCAGTACTTC
clone size: -; J gene: TRBJ2-4; V gene: TRBV5-4; D gene: TRBD2; CDR3 protein: CASSLALAGDVSIQYF; CDR3 DNA: TGTGCCAGCAGCTTGGCGTTAGCGGGAGACGTTTCCATTCAGTACTTC
clone size: once; J gene: TRBJ1-5; V gene: TRBV4-2; D gene: -; CDR3 protein: CASSQEGHQDQPQHF; CDR3 DNA: TGTGCCAGCAGCCAAGAGGGACACCAGGATCAGCCCCAGCATTTT
clone size: -; J gene: TRBJ1-1; V gene: TRBV4-2; D gene: -; CDR3 protein: CASSQDNMRNTEAFF; CDR3 DNA: TGTGCCAGCAGCCAAGATAACATGCGGAACACTGAAGCTTTCTTT
clone size: -; J gene: TRBJ2-1; V gene: TRBV29-1; D gene: -; CDR3 protein: CSVEGGVFSYNEQFF; CDR3 DNA: TGCAGCGTTGAAGGCGGGGTTTTCTCCTACAATGAGCAGTTCTTC
clone size: -; J gene: TRBJ2-7; V gene: TRBV28; D gene: -; CDR3 protein: CASSSIGGSRPYEQYF; CDR3 DNA: TGTGCCAGCAGTTCCATCGGGGGCAGCCGGCCCTACGAGCAGTACTTC
clone size: -; J gene: TRBJ1-5; V gene: TRBV6-6; D gene: -; CDR3 protein: CASSQDTLRGQPQHF; CDR3 DNA: TGTGCCAGCAGCCAGGACACCTTACGAGGTCAGCCCCAGCATTTT
clone size: -; J gene: TRBJ2-1; V gene: TRBV29-1; D gene: TRBD2; CDR3 protein: CSVVRMVRVAGGYNEQFF; CDR3 DNA: TGCAGCGTTGTCAGAATGGTCAGAGTAGCGGGAGGCTACAATGAGCAGTTCTTC
clone size: -; J gene: TRBJ2-7; V gene: TRBV5-1; D gene: -; CDR3 protein: CASKPFAGVSYEQYF; CDR3 DNA: TGCGCCAGCAAACCTTTTGCGGGCGTCTCCTACGAGCAGTACTTC
clone size: -; J gene: TRBJ2-1; V gene: TRBV13; D gene: TRBD2; CDR3 protein: CASSPRPAGGISYNEQFF; CDR3 DNA: TGTGCCAGCAGCCCTCGGCCAGCGGGAGGGATTTCCTACAATGAGCAGTTCTTC
clone size: -; J gene: TRBJ2-5; V gene: TRBV5-6; D gene: -; CDR3 protein: CASSLGPAGIQETQYF; CDR3 DNA: TGTGCCAGCAGCTTGGGGCCAGCGGGTATACAAGAGACCCAGTACTTC
clone size: -; J gene: TRBJ1-5; V gene: TRBV19; D gene: -; CDR3 protein: CASNGNSNQPQHF; CDR3 DNA: TGTGCCAGTAATGGGAATAGCAATCAGCCCCAGCATTTT
clone size: -; J gene: TRBJ2-2; V gene: TRBV7-2; D gene: -; CDR3 protein: CASSLEVTNTGELFF; CDR3 DNA: TGTGCCAGCAGCTTAGAGGTCACTAACACCGGGGAGCTGTTTTTT
clone size: -; J gene: TRBJ1-2; V gene: TRBV7-2; D gene: -; CDR3 protein: CASRPGHKAGYTF; CDR3 DNA: TGTGCCAGCAGACCGGGACACAAAGCGGGCTACACCTTC
clone size: -; J gene: TRBJ2-7; V gene: TRBV12-3/TRBV12-4; D gene: TRBD2; CDR3 protein: CASSLPGGLAGGTSEQYF; CDR3 DNA: TGTGCCAGCAGTTTACCCGGGGGACTAGCGGGGGGGACGAGCGAGCAGTACTTC
clone size: -; J gene: TRBJ1-1; V gene: TRBV15; D gene: TRBD1; CDR3 protein: CATSRKQTGEAEAFF; CDR3 DNA: TGTGCCACCAGCAGAAAACAGACAGGGGAGGCTGAAGCTTTCTTT
clone size: -; J gene: TRBJ2-5; V gene: TRBV15; D gene: -; CDR3 protein: CATSSHRDFIETQYF; CDR3 DNA: TGTGCCACCAGCAGTCACCGGGACTTTATAGAGACCCAGTACTTC
clone size: -; J gene: TRBJ2-1; V gene: TRBV29-1; D gene: -; CDR3 protein: CSVASSNEQFF; CDR3 DNA: TGCAGCGTTGCCAGCTCAAATGAGCAGTTCTTC
clone size: -; J gene: TRBJ2-1; V gene: TRBV19; D gene: -; CDR3 protein: CASSPPRPLDYNEQFF; CDR3 DNA: TGTGCCAGTAGTCCCCCCCGCCCCCTAGACTACAATGAGCAGTTCTTC